This entry is about one T cell receptor beta chain. Its antigen is not yet known. Per-base quality was not reported, and no clone a single base away is much larger than it. TCRbeta CDR3 regions were amplified from genomic DNA using the immunoSEQ Assay, a bias-controlled multiplex PCR. On the authors' methods: The number of nucleated cells in each sample was estimated by amplification of reference gene primers within the assay. Sequence reads were collapsed and filtered to measure the absolute abundance of every unique TCRbeta CDR3 rearrangement. Productive Simpson clonality was computed per sample as the square root of Simpson's diversity index over productive rearrangements. Entries here come from immuneACCESS through TCRdb and include only in-frame sequences with V and J called. Some clones fail to appear in such tables; in the studies checked, an unresolved V gene covers under half of the shortfall, and the cause of the remainder is unknown. V, J and clone size are those of that table, while D and trimming were read from the DNA. The table for this sample lists 120,000 to 150,000 clones; almost 90% of them were counted only once. The ten largest clones represent roughly a tenth of the sample.

The CDR3 starts with the cysteine, ends with the phenylalanine, and has 11 residues. The DNA shown is the 33-base CDR3, in frame from base 1. V is shortened by 4 bases, J by 3 bases, and the region joining them spans 4 bases. The germline V gene specifies SGHAT as CDR1 and FQNNGV as CDR2. This record belongs to a study of blood T cell repertoires in COVID-19 (dated by TCRdb to 2020 to 2021). About the investigation overall: Collaborator samples came from the United States, Italy and Spain and covered acute and convalescent phases of COVID-19. The material from the prospective study consisted of cDNA or gDNA derived from T cells, B-cell-depleted T cells, or PBMCs. Deeply sampled blood TCRbeta repertoires from subjects exposed to, actively infected with, or recovered from COVID-19 were included in the dataset. The repertoires were made available in a free public database intended to serve as a resource for research on the immune response to SARS-CoV-2. Samples were obtained from the ongoing ImmuneRACE study (first 160 participants) and from roughly 1,300 subjects provided by 6 global collaborators. The sample metadata nearly always contained a de-identified subject ID, COVID-19 status, age in years and sex. Where HLA class I and class II types were available, the types were taken from metadata supplied by the sample provider, not from assay-based typing. The paper as a whole reports these results and caveats: The amount of clinical and demographic metadata varied by source and participant and was provided uncurated.

Whole blood was collected in K2EDTA tubes by collaborating institutions according to the institutions' own protocols. For TCRbeta analysis, collaborators shipped samples in one of three forms: frozen whole blood, isolated PBMCs, or DNA extracted from either of those sample types. Rearrangement joined TRBV11-2 to TRBJ2-7, with no confidently assigned D gene. Sequenced input: peripheral blood. The sequence came from a man aged 50 to 60 with active or convalescent COVID-19. The nucleotide sequence is given as TGTGCCAGCAGCTCCTTCTACGAGCAGTACTTC. This sequence encodes CASSSFYEQYF.